A single sample gave rise to the 6 T cell receptor beta chains below, sequenced in a study of regulatory T cells in long-lasting Graves disease. As to time point: newly diagnosed GD, antithyroid drugs for less than 3 months. Researchers made the TCR library from RNA that was extracted from PBMCs. To make TCR beta libraries, researchers used iRepertoire HTBI primers and Arm-PCR of CDR3 regions. From the multiplex PCR reads, TCRdb called clonotypes with MiXCR, one entry per CDR3 protein. The table lists about 530,000 distinct CDR3 sequences, more than 15% of them singletons. These same data were also listed under a study on T cells in Graves' hyperthyroidism and ophthalmopathy.

This material consisted of peripheral blood mononuclear cells (PBMCs), taken at new diagnosis, from a patient treated with antithyroid drugs. These receptors came from a woman aged 35 to 60 with Graves disease.

This clonotype occurred many times. The chain joins TRBV27 to TRBJ1-5; D unresolved. Per the germline V gene, CDR1 is MNHEY and CDR2 is SMNVEV (reference sequence). The CDR3 extends over 17 amino acids. The germline V and J ends were trimmed by 8 bases and 0 bases, with 20 bases remaining between them. CDR3 DNA: TGTGCCAGCCGAGCTTTTGTGGGTGGATTTAGCAATCAGCCCCAGCATTTT. It encodes CASRAFVGGFSNQPQHF.

This clonotype occurred once. Mismatch with germline at one junction end may stem from a read error. The chain employs TRBV6-4 and TRBJ2-5; 7 nucleotides match TRBD1. This CDR3 spans 17 amino acids. From germline, CDR1 is MRHNA and CDR2 SNTAGT. CDR3 loop: CASSYSRQQGPQETQYF. The CDR3 region has the DNA TGTGCCAGCAGTTACTCGAGGCAACAGGGGCCCCAAGAGACCCAGTACTTC.

This clonotype was recorded once. This may be a read error, as it is one base from a much larger clone. The chain joins TRBV6-2 or TRBV6-3 to TRBJ2-2; the D gene is possibly TRBD1 (6 bases). Germline V gene lookup returns CDR1 MNHEY and CDR2 SVGEGT. There are 15 residues in the CDR3. In DNA, the CDR3 is TGTGCCAGCAGTTCCGGGACACAGGTTACCGGGGAGCTGCTTTTT. It encodes CASSSGTQVTGELLF.

This clonotype was seen many times. This rearrangement joins TRBV7-9 to TRBJ1-2; D remains ambiguous. CDR1 SEHNR and CDR2 FQNEAQ come from the germline V gene (reference sequence). The V end lost 2 bases, the J end lost 0 bases, and 7 bases lay between the germline ends. This CDR3 contains 14 residues. DNA for the CDR3: TGTGCCAGCAGCTTAAAGGGATCTAACTATGGCTACACCTTC. Its translation is CASSLKGSNYGYTF.

This clonotype was recorded at least ten times. At one boundary the junction diverges from the germline segment, which might be a read error. The chain couples TRBV6-1 to TRBJ1-1, with D unclear. Germline loops: CDR1 MNHNS, CDR2 SASEGT. The CDR3 covers 11 residues. CDR3 region: CASSEFSEAFF. CDR3 in DNA: TGCGCCAGCAGTGAGTTCTCTGAAGCTTTCTTT.

Many counts were recorded for this clonotype. V usage is TRBV18 and J usage is TRBJ2-1; D is tentatively TRBD1 or TRBD2 (5 bases each). V lost 4 bases and J lost 12, with 16 bases in between. The CDR3 has 13 amino acids. The germline V gene has CDR1 KGHSH and CDR2 LQKENI. The CDR3 sequence: CASSLGTPGGQFF. The CDR3 nucleotides are TGTGCCAGCTCACTTGGGACGCCGGGTGGGCAGTTCTTC.